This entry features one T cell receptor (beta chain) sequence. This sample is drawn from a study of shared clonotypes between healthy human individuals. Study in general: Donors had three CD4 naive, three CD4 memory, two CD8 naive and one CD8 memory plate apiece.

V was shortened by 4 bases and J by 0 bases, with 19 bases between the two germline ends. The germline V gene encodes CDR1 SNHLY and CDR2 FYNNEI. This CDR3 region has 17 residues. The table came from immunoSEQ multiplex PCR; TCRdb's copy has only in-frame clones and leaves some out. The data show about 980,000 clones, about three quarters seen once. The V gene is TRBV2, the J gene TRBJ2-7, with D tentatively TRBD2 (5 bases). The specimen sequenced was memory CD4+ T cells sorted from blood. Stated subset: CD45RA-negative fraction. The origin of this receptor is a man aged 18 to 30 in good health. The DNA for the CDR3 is TGTGCCAGCAGTGCACCCTCGTCAAAACGGGGCTCCTACGAGCAGTACTTC. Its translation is CASSAPSSKRGSYEQYF.